Each of the 24 T cell receptor beta chains below was sequenced from the same sample in a study of cytomegalovirus exposure and HLA in healthy donors. Amplification used 60 Vbeta primers and 13 Jbeta primers. Assay used: immunoSEQ multiplex PCR; TCRdb lists only in-frame clones, some missing. This table holds about 93,000 clones, around 80% found once. The material sequenced was PBMCs. Every receptor here comes from a young man in good health and CMV-seronegative.

J is TRBJ2-1 and V is TRBV5-5; a possible D gene is TRBD2 (6 bases). V was pared by 1 base and J by 6 bases, with 17 bases between. This CDR3 has 16 residues. The germline V gene has CDR1 SGHKS and CDR2 YYEKEE (reference sequence). The CDR3 DNA reads as TGTGCCAGCAGCTTGCTGGTCGGGGGATATTCCAATGAGCAGTTCTTC. Amino acid sequence: CASSLLVGGYSNEQFF.

The chain combines TRBV7-9 with TRBJ1-2; D is possibly TRBD1 (5 bases). The ends were cut back, 5 bases at V and 6 bases at J, with 16 bases in the middle. CDR1 and CDR2 (germline): SEHNR, FQNEAQ (reference sequence). CDR3 length: 14 amino acids. The CDR3 sequence is CASSPSGGLDGYTF. The CDR3 bases are TGTGCCAGCAGCCCCTCGGGGGGATTGGATGGCTACACCTTC.

This clone was counted between two and nine times. V and J are TRBV2 and TRBJ1-4; the D is unclear. The CDR3 length is 12 residues. V was trimmed by 10 bases and J by 7 bases, leaving 13 bases between them. Germline lookup yields CDR1 SNHLY and CDR2 FYNNEI. The CDR3 loop is CATRSSGEKLFF. Here the CDR3 DNA reads TGTGCCACCAGGAGCTCGGGTGAAAAACTGTTTTTT. Variable domain in full (rest from reference TRBV2 and TRBJ1-4): EPEVTQTPSHQVTQMGQEVILRCVPISNHLYFYWYRQILGQKVEFLVSFYNNEISEKSEIFDDQFSVERPDGSNFTLKIRSTKLEDSAMYFCATRSSGEKLFFGSGTQLSVL.

The V call is TRBV6-1, the J call TRBJ2-2; 10 nucleotides line up with TRBD1. Germline trimming cut 4 bases from V and 13 bases from J; bases unmatched to any gene: 3. The CDR3 contains 12 residues. CDR1 is MNHNS, CDR2 SASEGT, per germline. CDR3 sequence (DNA): TGTGCCAGCAGTGCCCGGGACAGGGGGCTGTTTTTT. Translation gives CASSARDRGLFF.

The chain has TRBV7-2 and TRBJ1-5; 7 nucleotides line up with TRBD1. The germline V gene encodes CDR1 SGHTA and CDR2 FQGNSA. V shed 5 bases and J 11 bases; nucleotides not matched to a gene: 9. This CDR3 contains 13 residues. The DNA for the CDR3 is TGTGCCAGCAGCGCAGACAGGGTCTCGACCCAGCATTTT. It is translated as CASSADRVSTQHF.

This clone was found once. The chain joins TRBV6-1 to TRBJ2-1, with 11 bases matching TRBD2. This CDR3 is built from 18 residues. Looked up from germline, CDR1 is MNHNS and CDR2 is SASEGT. Losses at the gene ends were 1 base for V and 0 bases for J; bases not matched to a gene: 5. CDR3 region: CASSEEVAGGSSYNEQFF. CDR3 DNA: TGTGCCAGCAGTGAAGAGGTAGCGGGAGGGAGCTCCTACAATGAGCAGTTCTTC.

V and J are TRBV6-1 and TRBJ1-1; D gene ambiguous. CDR1 and CDR2 from the germline V gene are MNHNS and SASEGT. The CDR3 has 14 amino acids. V shed 4 bases and J shed 1 base, with 10 bases lying between them. As DNA, the CDR3 is TGTGCCAGCAGTGTACATCAGGAGAACACTGAAGCTTTCTTT. Translation: CASSVHQENTEAFF.

The rearrangement uses TRBV19 and TRBJ2-2; 7 bases agree with TRBD1. V was pared by 6 bases and J by 6 bases, with 7 bases of the junction left unmatched. Germline values: CDR1 LNHDA, CDR2 SQIVND (reference sequence). This CDR3 spans 14 amino acids. Here the CDR3 reads CASRTQGLAGELFF. DNA of the CDR3: TGTGCCAGTAGAACACAGGGGTTAGCCGGGGAGCTGTTTTTT.

This clone was counted only a few times. The chain is built from TRBV12-2 and TRBJ1-1; the listed D gene, TRBD1, was not tested against the DNA. TRBV12-2 is recorded as a pseudogene. CDR3 length: 13 residues. The CDR3 is CASRIRGYTEAFF. The DNA for the CDR3 is TGTGCAAGTCGCATCAGGGGGTACACTGAAGCTTTCTTT.

This chain uses TRBV19 with TRBJ2-1, with D possibly being TRBD2 (6 bases). V lost 5 bases to trimming and J lost 5 bases, with 19 bases between them. CDR1 is LNHDA and CDR2 is SQIVND in the germline V gene (reference sequence). There are 16 residues in the CDR3. CDR3 bases: TGTGCCAGTAGTTTCGGAGGGCAGGTAATGAACAATGAGCAGTTCTTC. Its translation: CASSFGGQVMNNEQFF.

Comments on this clone: A read error may account for a junction end that differs from germline. The chain links TRBV7-9 to TRBJ1-2, with D possibly being TRBD1 (5 bases). Per the germline V gene, CDR1 is SEHNR and CDR2 is FQNEAQ (reference sequence). This CDR3 region has 11 residues. The CDR3 sequence is CSSSDSYGYTF. CDR3 bases: TGTTCCAGCAGCGACAGTTATGGCTACACCTTC.

V gene TRBV5-8 combines with J gene TRBJ1-5; 7 nucleotides match TRBD1. J was trimmed by 4 bases and V by 0 bases; bases with no gene match: 4. CDR1 SGHTS and CDR2 YDEGEE come from the germline V gene. CDR3 length: 15 residues. The CDR3 DNA follows: TGTGCCAGCAGCTTGGGGGGCAGGGGGAATCAGCCCCAGCATTTT. Translation gives CASSLGGRGNQPQHF. Combining the CDR3 with reference TRBV5-8 and TRBJ1-5 gives the whole variable domain EAGVTQSPTHLIKTRGQQATLRCSPISGHTSVYWYQQALGLGLQFLLWYDEGEERNRGNFPPRFSGRQFPNYSSELNVNALELEDSALYLCASSLGGRGNQPQHFGDGTRLSIL.

J is TRBJ2-1 and V is TRBV14, with a weak D call TRBD1 (5 bases). The V gene lost 5 bases and the J gene lost 4 bases, with 21 bases spanning the gap. CDR1 SGHDN and CDR2 FVKESK come from the germline V gene. The CDR3 length is 17 residues. CDR3 protein: CASSFPQGNSLYNEQFF. The DNA for the CDR3 is TGTGCCAGCAGCTTCCCCCAGGGTAACTCCCTATACAATGAGCAGTTCTTC.

CDR3 in DNA: TGCGCCAGCAGCCAAGATCTTTTGAGCGGAAGTCCCCCTAGGCGGACCGGGGAGCTGTTTTTT. Residues: CASSQDLLSGSPPRRTGELFF. The chain has TRBV4-1 and TRBJ2-2, with a weak D call TRBD2 (5 bases). The CDR3 runs to 21 residues. From germline, CDR1 is MGHRA and CDR2 YSYEKL. V was shortened by 0 bases and J by 5 bases, with 28 bases between the two germline ends.

The CDR3 protein is CSVRCLRHWGPYEQYV. CDR3 DNA sequence: TGCAGCGTGCGCTGCCTCCGTCATTGGGGGCCCTACGAGCAGTACGTC. V is TRBV29-1 and J is TRBJ2-7, with D maybe TRBD1 (6 bases). CDR3 length equals 16 residues. Trimming removed 6 bases at V and 2 bases at J, with 23 bases between. CDR1 and CDR2 from the germline V gene are SQVTM and ANQGSEA.

The chain is built from TRBV6-1 and TRBJ1-1; TRBD1 matches at 10 bases. The CDR3 runs to 14 residues. CDR1 is MNHNS and CDR2 is SASEGT in the germline V gene. Trimming removed 3 bases from V and 4 bases from J; junction bases left unmatched: 2. The CDR3 nucleotides read TGTGCCAGCAGTGATTGGGACAGGGGCACTGAAGCTTTCTTT. Encoded protein: CASSDWDRGTEAFF.

The V and J genes are TRBV9 and TRBJ2-1, with 11 bases lining up with TRBD2. Trimming took 4 bases from V and 2 from J; bases not matched to a gene: 8. Germline V gives CDR1 SGDLS, CDR2 YYNGEE. The CDR3 runs to 17 residues. The CDR3 is CASSPSVAGGPYNEQFF. Written as DNA, the CDR3 is TGTGCCAGCAGCCCCTCCGTAGCGGGAGGGCCCTACAATGAGCAGTTCTTC.

CDR3 bases: TGTGCCAGCAGCTTAGTCTTCGGCTCTGGAAACACCATATATTTT. It translates to CASSLVFGSGNTIYF. The chain uses TRBV7-2 and TRBJ1-3; no firm D call. V lost 1 base and J lost 0, with 7 bases in between. The CDR3 is 15 residues long. Germline CDR1 SGHTA, CDR2 FQGNSA.

V usage is TRBV4-2 and J usage is TRBJ2-3; 15 positions match TRBD2. This CDR3 comprises 17 residues. V lost 1 base, J lost 6 bases, and 5 bases stayed unmatched. Germline CDR1 reads LGHNA; CDR2 reads YNFKEQ. The DNA for the CDR3 is TGTGCCAGCAGCCAAGTACAGGGGACTAGCGGGGGGGATACGCAGTATTTT. It is translated as CASSQVQGTSGGDTQYF.

Turning to this clone: Mismatch with germline at one junction end may stem from a read error. V and J are TRBV6-5 and TRBJ2-7; 7 bases are shared with TRBD1. CDR1 and CDR2 (germline): MNHEY, SVGAGI. This CDR3 is 15 amino acids long. CDR3 in amino acids: CAGSYSSGGTYEQYF. In DNA, the CDR3 is TGTGCCGGCAGTTACTCCTCAGGGGGAACCTACGAGCAGTACTTC.

The gene calls are TRBV28 and TRBJ1-2; D might be TRBD1 (6 bases). Germline CDR1 and CDR2: MDHEN and SYDVKM. V lost 6 bases and J 8 bases, leaving 13 bases between the germline ends. The CDR3 covers 12 residues. For the CDR3, the DNA is TGTGCCAGCAGGAATGACAGGATCGGCTACACCTTC. Its translation: CASRNDRIGYTF.

In the case of this clone: Other DNA variants within this sample encode the same CDR3. This sequence joins TRBV9 and TRBJ1-1, with 11 bases fitting TRBD1. With 0 bases clipped from V and 10 bases from J, the junction kept 8 bases outside the gene matches. Germline values: CDR1 SGDLS, CDR2 YYNGEE. The CDR3 loop spans 15 amino acids. CDR3 bases: TGTGCCAGCAGCGTAGGGGACAGGGGGAACATGGGAGCTTTCTTT. It codes for CASSVGDRGNMGAFF.

This chain uses TRBV29-1 with TRBJ1-1; 11 nucleotides agree with TRBD1. CDR1 is SQVTM and CDR2 is ANQGSEA in the germline V gene. CDR3 length: 12 amino acids. After removal of 4 bases from V and 7 bases from J, the junction contained 2 bases not matched to a gene. The CDR3 DNA sequence: TGCAGCGTTGGGGGGACAGGGGGTGAAGCTTTCTTT. It codes for CSVGGTGGEAFF.

The chain recombines TRBV5-1 with TRBJ2-2; no definite D call. The length of the CDR3 is 13 residues. Germline V lookup: CDR1 SGHRS, CDR2 YFSETQ. Trimming pared 0 bases from V and 6 bases from J, leaving 6 bases between. CDR3 bases: TGCGCCAGCAGCTTGGTTAGTGCCGGGGAGCTGTTTTTT. As protein: CASSLVSAGELFF.